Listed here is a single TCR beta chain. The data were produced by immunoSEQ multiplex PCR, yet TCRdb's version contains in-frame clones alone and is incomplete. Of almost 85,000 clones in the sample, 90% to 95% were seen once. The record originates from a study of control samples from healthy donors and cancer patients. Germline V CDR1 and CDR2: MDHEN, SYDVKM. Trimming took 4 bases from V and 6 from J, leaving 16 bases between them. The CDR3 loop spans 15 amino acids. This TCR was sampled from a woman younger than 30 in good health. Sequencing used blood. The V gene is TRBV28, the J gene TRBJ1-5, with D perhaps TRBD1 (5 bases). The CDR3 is CASSYRAGGGQPQHF. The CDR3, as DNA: TGTGCCAGCAGTTATCGGGCGGGGGGGGGTCAGCCCCAGCATTTT.